Here is one T cell receptor (beta chain) with its context. Its antigen is currently unknown. This entry comes from a study of cytomegalovirus exposure and HLA in healthy donors. Study-level findings and limits: CMV antigen specificity of a few CMV-associated chains was confirmed in vitro. Cytomegalovirus association was assigned to over 150 TCR beta chains. With high specificity and sensitivity, the classifier reportedly diagnosed cytomegalovirus status.

It was the roughly 130-subject validation cohort, separate from the roughly 700-subject first cohort, to which the donors belonged. Generated by immunoSEQ multiplex PCR, the TCRdb table keeps only in-frame clones and is missing some. The sample holds under 250,000 clones, 80% to 90% seen once. The CDR3 has 14 amino acids. CDR1 is GTSNPN, CDR2 SVGIG, per germline (reference sequence). V lost 3 bases and J 0 bases, leaving 8 bases between the germline ends. The J gene is TRBJ2-2, the V gene TRBV30, with TRBD2 as a possible D gene (5 bases). The specimen was PBMCs. This clonotype was sampled from a woman between 18 and 29 years old in good health and CMV-seropositive. The CDR3 DNA is TGTGCCTGGAGGGAGGCCGCGAACACCGGGGAGCTGTTTTTT. The encoded protein is CAWREAANTGELFF.